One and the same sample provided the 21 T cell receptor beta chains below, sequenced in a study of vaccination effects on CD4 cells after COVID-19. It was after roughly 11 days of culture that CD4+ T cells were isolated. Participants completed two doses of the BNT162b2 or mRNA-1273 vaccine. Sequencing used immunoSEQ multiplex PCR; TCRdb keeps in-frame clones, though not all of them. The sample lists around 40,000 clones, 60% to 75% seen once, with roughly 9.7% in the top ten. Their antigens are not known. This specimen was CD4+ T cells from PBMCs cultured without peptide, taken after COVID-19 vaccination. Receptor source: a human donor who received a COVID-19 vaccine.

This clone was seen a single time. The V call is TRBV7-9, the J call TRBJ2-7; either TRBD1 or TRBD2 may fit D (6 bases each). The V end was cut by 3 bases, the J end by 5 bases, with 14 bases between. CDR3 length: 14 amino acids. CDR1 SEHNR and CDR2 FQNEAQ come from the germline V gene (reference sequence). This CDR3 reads CASSFRGPAHEQYF. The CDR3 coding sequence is TGTGCCAGCAGCTTTCGGGGGCCAGCACACGAGCAGTACTTC. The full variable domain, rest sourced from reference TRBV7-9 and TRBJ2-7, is DTGVSQNPRHKITKRGQNVTFRCDPISEHNRLYWYRQTLGQGPEFLTYFQNEAQLEKSRLLSDRFSAERPKGSFSTLEIQRTEQGDSAMYLCASSFRGPAHEQYFGPGTRLTVT.

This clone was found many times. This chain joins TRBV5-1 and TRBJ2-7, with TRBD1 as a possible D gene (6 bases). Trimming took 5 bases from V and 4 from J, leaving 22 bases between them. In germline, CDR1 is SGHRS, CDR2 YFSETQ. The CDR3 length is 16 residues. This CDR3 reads CASSLPNHRVRYEQYF. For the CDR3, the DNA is TGCGCCAGCAGTCTCCCTAACCACAGGGTTAGGTACGAGCAGTACTTC. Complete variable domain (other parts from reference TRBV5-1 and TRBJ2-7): KAGVTQTPRYLIKTRGQQVTLSCSPISGHRSVSWYQQTPGQGLQFLFEYFSETQRNKGNFPGRFSGRQFSNSRSEMNVSTLELGDSALYLCASSLPNHRVRYEQYFGPGTRLTVT.

The CDR3 DNA is TGTGCCAGCTCACCAATAAGAGGCGCAGGGCTTAATTCAGAGACCCAGTACTTC. It yields the protein CASSPIRGAGLNSETQYF. The genes are TRBV18 and TRBJ2-5; a possible D gene is TRBD1 (5 bases). Trimming took 2 bases from V and 4 from J, leaving 23 bases between them. This CDR3 has 18 residues. Germline V gives CDR1 KGHSH, CDR2 LQKENI.

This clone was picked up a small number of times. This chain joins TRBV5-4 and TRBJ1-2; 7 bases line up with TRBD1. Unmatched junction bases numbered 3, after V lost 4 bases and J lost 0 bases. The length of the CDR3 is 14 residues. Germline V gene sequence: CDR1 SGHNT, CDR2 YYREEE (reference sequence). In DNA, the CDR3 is TGTGCCAGCAGCCCGGGACAGTCTAACTATGGCTACACCTTC. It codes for CASSPGQSNYGYTF.

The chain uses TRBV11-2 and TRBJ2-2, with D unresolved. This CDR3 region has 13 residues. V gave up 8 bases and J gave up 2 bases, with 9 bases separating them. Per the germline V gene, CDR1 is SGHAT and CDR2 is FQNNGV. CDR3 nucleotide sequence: TGTGCCAGCCGACCCACTAACACCGGGGAGCTGTTTTTT. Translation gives CASRPTNTGELFF.

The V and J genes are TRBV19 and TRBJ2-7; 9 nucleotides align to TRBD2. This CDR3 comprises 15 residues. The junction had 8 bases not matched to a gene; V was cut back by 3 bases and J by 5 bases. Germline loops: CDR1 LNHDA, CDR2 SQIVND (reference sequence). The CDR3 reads CASSIGLAGSNEQYF. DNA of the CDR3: TGTGCCAGTAGTATCGGGCTAGCGGGATCTAACGAGCAGTACTTC.

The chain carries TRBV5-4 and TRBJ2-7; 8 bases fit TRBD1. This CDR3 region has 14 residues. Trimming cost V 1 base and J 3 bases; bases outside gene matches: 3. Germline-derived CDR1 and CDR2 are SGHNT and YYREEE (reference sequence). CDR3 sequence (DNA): TGTGCCAGCAGCTTGAACGACAGGGGCTACGAGCAGTACTTC. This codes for CASSLNDRGYEQYF.

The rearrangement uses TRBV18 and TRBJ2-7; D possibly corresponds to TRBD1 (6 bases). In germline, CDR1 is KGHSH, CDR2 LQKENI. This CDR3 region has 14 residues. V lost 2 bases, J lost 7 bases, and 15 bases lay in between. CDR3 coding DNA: TGTGCCAGCTCACCAGGGTTACAGGGTCAAGAGCAGTACTTC. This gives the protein CASSPGLQGQEQYF.

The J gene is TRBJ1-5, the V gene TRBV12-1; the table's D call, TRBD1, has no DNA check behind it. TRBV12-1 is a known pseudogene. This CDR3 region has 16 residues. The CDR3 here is CASSFGQGDSNQPQHF. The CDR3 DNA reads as TGTGCCAGCAGCTTTGGACAGGGCGATAGCAATCAGCCCCAGCATTTT.

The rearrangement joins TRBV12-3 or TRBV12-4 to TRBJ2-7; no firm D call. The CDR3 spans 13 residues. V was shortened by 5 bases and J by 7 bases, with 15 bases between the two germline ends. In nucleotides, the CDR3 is TGTGCCAGCAGTCTCCAGGCCGCTGGAGAGCAGTACTTC. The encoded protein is CASSLQAAGEQYF.

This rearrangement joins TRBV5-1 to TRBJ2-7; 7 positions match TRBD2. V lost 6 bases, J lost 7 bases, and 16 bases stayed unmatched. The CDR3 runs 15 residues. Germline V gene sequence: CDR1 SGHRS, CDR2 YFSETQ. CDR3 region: CASMSFTSASGEQYF. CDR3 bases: TGCGCCAGCATGTCCTTCACTAGCGCCTCGGGGGAGCAGTACTTC.

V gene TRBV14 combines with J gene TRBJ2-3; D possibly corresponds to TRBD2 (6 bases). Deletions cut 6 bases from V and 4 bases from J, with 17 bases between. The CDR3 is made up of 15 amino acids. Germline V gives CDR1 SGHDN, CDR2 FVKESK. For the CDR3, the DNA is TGTGCCAGCAGGGCTCAGAGGGGAGGCTCAGATACGCAGTATTTT. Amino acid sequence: CASRAQRGGSDTQYF. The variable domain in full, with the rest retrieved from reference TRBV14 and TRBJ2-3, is EAGVTQFPSHSVIEKGQTVTLRCDPISGHDNLYWYRRVMGKEIKFLLHFVKESKQDESGMPNNRFLAERTGGTYSTLKVQPAELEDSGVYFCASRAQRGGSDTQYFGPGTRLTVL.

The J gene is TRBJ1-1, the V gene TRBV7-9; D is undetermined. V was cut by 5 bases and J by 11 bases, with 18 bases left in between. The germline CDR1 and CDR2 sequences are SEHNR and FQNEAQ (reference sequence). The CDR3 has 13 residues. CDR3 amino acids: CASSLDLTPGAFF. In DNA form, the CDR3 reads TGTGCCAGCAGCCTTGACTTGACCCCGGGGGCTTTCTTT.

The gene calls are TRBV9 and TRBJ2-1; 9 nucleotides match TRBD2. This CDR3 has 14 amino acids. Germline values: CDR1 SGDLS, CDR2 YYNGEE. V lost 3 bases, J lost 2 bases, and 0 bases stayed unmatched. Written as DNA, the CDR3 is TGTGCCAGCAGCGCTAGCGGGACCTACAATGAGCAGTTCTTC. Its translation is CASSASGTYNEQFF.

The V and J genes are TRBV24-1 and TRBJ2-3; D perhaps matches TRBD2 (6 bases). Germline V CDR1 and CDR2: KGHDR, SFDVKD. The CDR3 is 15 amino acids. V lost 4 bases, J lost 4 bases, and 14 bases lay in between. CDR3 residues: CATSDPGGEADTQYF. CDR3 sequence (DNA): TGTGCCACCAGTGACCCAGGTGGGGAGGCAGATACGCAGTATTTT.

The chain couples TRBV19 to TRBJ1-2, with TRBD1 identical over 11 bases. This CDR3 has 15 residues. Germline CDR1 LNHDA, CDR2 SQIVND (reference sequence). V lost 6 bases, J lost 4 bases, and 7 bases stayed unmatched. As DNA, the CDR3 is TGTGCCAGTAGAGAGACGGACAGGGGGCCCTATGGCTACACCTTC. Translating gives CASRETDRGPYGYTF.

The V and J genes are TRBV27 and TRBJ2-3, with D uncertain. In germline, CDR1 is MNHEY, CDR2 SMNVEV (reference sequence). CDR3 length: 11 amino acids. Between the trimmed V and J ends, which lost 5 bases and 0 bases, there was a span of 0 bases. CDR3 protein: CASSSTDTQYF. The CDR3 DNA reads TGTGCCAGCAGTAGCACAGATACGCAGTATTTT.

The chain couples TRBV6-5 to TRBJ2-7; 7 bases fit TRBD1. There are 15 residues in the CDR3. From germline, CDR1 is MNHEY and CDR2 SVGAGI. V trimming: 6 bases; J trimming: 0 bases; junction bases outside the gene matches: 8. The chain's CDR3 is CASRAGTALSYEQYF. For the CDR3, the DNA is TGTGCCAGCAGGGCCGGGACAGCTCTCTCCTACGAGCAGTACTTC.

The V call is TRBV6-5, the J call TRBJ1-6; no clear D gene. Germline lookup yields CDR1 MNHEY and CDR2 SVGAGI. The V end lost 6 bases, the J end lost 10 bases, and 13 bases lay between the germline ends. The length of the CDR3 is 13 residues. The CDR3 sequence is CASRSRVESPLHF. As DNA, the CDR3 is TGTGCCAGCAGGTCAAGAGTGGAATCACCCCTCCACTTT.

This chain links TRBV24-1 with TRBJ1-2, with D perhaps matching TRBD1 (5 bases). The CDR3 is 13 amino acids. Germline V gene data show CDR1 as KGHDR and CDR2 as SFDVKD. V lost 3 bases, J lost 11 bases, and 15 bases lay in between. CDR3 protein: CATSDRTSQGYTF. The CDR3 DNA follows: TGTGCCACCAGTGATAGAACCTCCCAGGGATACACCTTC.

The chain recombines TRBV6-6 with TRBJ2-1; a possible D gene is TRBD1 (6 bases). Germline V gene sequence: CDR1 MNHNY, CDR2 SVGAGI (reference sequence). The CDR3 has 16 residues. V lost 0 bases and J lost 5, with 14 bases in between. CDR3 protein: CASSYSSRGKDNEQFF. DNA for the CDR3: TGTGCCAGCAGTTACTCTTCCAGGGGAAAAGACAATGAGCAGTTCTTC.